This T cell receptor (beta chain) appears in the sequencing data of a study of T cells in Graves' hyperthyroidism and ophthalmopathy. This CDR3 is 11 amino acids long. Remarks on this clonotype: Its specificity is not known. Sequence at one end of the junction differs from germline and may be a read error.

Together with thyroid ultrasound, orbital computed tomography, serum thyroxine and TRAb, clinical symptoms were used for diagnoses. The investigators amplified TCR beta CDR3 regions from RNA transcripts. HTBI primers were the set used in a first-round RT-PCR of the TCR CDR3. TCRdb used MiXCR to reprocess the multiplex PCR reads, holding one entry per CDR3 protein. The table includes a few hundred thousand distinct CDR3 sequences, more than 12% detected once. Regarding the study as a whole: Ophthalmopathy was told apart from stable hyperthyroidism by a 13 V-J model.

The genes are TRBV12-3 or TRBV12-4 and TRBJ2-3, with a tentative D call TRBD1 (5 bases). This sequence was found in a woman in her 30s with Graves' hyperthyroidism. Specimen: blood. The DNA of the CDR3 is TGTGTCAGCAGTACGACAGTCGCGCAGTATTTT. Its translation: CVSSTTVAQYF.